The clone carrying this T cell receptor beta chain has a handful of counts. Its antigen remains unidentified. The data belong to a study of cytomegalovirus exposure and HLA in healthy donors. Researchers ran the PCR with 60 Vbeta and 13 Jbeta primers. Produced via immunoSEQ multiplex PCR; TCRdb's table is partial and in-frame only. This sample has some 120,000 clones, with 75% to 85% found just once. The germline V and J ends were trimmed by 6 bases and 5 bases, with 16 bases remaining between them. From germline, CDR1 is ENHRY and CDR2 SYGVKD. This CDR3 has 14 amino acids. Broader study findings: Most TCR sequences were rare, but some public TCRs occurred in many donors.

The specimen was PBMCs. The chain recombines TRBV10-3 with TRBJ1-1; a weak D match, TRBD1 (6 bases). The source of this sequence is a male donor in good health and CMV-seronegative. The CDR3 sequence: CAIRQGREGTEAFF. CDR3 DNA: TGTGCCATCAGACAGGGACGGGAAGGAACTGAAGCTTTCTTT.